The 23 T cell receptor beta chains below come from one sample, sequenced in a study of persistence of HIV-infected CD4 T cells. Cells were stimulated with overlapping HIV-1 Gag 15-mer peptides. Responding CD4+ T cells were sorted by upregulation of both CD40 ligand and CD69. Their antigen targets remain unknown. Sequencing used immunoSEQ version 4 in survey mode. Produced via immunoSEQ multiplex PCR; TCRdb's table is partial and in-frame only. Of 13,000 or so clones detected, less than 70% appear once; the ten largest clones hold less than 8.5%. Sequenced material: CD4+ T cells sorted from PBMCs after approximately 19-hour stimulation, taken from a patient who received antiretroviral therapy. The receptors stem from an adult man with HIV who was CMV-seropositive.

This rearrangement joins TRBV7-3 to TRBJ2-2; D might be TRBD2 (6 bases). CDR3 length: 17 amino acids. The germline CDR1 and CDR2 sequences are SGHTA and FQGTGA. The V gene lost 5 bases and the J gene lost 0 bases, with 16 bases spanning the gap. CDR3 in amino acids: CASSPSPRGTNTGELFF. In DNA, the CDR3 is TGTGCCAGCAGCCCGTCTCCGCGGGGTACGAACACCGGGGAGCTGTTTTTT.

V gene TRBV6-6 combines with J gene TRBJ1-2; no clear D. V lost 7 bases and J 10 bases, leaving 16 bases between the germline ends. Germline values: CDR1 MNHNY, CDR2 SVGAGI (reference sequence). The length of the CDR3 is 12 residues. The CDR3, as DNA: TGTGCCAGCACCGATATTTTGATGGTCTACACCTTC. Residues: CASTDILMVYTF.

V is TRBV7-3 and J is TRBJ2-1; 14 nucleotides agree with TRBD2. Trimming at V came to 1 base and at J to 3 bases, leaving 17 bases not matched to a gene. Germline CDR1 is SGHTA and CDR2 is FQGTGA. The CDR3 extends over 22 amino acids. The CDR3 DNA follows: TGTGCCAGCAGCTTAAGGGGCCTTGGGACTAGCGGGAGCTTCGGTAGCTACAATGAGCAGTTCTTC. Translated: CASSLRGLGTSGSFGSYNEQFF.

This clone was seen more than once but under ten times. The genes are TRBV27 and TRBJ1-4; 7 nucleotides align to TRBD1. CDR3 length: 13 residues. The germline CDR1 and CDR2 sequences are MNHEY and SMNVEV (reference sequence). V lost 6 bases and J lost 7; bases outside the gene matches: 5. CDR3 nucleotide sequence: TGTGCCAGCAGATACAACAGGGGTGAAAAACTGTTTTTT. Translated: CASRYNRGEKLFF.

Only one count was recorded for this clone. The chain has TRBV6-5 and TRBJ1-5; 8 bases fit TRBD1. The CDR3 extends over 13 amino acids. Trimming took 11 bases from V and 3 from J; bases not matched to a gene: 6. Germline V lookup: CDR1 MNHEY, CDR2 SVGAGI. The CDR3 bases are TGTGCCGGTGGGACAGGCCACAATCAGCCCCAGCATTTT. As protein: CAGGTGHNQPQHF.

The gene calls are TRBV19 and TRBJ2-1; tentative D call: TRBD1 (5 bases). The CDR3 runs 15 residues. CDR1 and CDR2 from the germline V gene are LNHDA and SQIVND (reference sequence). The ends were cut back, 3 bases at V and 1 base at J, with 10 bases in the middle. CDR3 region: CASSIVTVSYNEQFF. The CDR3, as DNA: TGTGCCAGTAGTATCGTGACAGTTTCCTACAATGAGCAGTTCTTC.

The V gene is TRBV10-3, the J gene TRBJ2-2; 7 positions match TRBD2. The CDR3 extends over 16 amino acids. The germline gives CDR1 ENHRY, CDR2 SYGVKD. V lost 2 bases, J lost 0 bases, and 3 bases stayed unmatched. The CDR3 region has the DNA TGTGCCATCAGTGAGCACGGGGGGACGAACACCGGGGAGCTGTTTTTT. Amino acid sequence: CAISEHGGTNTGELFF.

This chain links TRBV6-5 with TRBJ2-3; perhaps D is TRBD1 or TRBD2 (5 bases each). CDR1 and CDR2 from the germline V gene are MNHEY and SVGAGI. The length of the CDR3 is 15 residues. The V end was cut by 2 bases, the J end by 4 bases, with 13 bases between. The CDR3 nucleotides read TGTGCCAGCAGTTACCGGGGACCGTTTTCAGATACGCAGTATTTT. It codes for CASSYRGPFSDTQYF.

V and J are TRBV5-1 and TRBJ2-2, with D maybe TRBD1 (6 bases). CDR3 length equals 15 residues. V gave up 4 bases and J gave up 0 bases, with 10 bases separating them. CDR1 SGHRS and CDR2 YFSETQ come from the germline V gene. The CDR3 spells CASSPRTANTGELFF. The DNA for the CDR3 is TGCGCCAGCAGCCCCAGGACAGCGAACACCGGGGAGCTGTTTTTT.

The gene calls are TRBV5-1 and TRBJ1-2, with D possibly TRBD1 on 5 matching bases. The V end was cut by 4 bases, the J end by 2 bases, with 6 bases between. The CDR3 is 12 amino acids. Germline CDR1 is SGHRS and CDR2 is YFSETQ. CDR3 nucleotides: TGCGCCAGCAGCCGGGACAACTATGGCTACACCTTC. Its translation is CASSRDNYGYTF.

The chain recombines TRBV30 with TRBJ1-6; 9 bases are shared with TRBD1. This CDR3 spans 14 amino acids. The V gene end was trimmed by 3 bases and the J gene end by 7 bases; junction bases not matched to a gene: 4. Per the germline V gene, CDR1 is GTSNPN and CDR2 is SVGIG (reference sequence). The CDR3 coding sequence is TGTGCCTGGAGATACGGGACAGGGAATTCACCCCTCCACTTT. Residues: CAWRYGTGNSPLHF.

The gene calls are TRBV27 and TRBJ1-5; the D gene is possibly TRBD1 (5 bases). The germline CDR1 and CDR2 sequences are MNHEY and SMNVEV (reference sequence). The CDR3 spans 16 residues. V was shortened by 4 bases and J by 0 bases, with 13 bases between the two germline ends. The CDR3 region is CASSSRAGLSNQPQHF. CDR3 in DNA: TGTGCCAGCAGTTCGAGGGCAGGGCTTAGCAATCAGCCCCAGCATTTT.

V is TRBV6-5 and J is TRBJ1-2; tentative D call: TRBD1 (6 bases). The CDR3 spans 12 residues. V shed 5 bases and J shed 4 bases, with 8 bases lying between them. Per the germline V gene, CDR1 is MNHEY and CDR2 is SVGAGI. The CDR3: CASSLTGYGYTF. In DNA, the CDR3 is TGTGCCAGCAGTCTGACAGGCTATGGCTACACCTTC.

In DNA, the CDR3 is TGCAGCGTCACTCGGACAGGGTGGGAGACCCAGTACTTC. Translating it yields CSVTRTGWETQYF. The gene calls are TRBV29-1 and TRBJ2-5; 8 nucleotides agree with TRBD1. The CDR3 is 13 amino acids. The V gene's germline CDR1 is SQVTM and CDR2 ANQGSEA. V shed 6 bases, J shed 5 bases, and the junction held 8 bases outside the gene matches. The variable domain in full, completed from reference TRBV29-1 and TRBJ2-5, reads SAVISQKPSRDICQRGTSLTIQCQVDSQVTMMFWYRQQPGQSLTLIATANQGSEATYESGFVIDKFPISRPNLTFSTLTVSNMSPEDSSIYLCSVTRTGWETQYFGPGTRLLVL.

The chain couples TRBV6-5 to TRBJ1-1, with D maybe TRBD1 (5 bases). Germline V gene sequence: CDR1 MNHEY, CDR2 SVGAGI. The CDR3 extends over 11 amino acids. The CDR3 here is CASTRGNEAFF. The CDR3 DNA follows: TGTGCTTCTACCCGGGGGAATGAAGCTTTCTTT.

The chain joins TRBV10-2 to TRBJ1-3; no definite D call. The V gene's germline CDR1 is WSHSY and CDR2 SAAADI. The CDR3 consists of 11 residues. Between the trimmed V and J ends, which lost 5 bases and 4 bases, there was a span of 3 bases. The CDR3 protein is CASSPGNTIYF. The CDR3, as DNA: TGCGCCAGCAGTCCAGGAAACACCATATATTTT.

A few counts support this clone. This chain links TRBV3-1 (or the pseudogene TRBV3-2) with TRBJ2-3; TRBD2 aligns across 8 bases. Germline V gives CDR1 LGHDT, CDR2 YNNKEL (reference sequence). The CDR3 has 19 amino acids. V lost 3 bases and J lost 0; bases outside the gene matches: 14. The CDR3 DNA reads TGTGCCAGCAGCCATCGTTTCGGCGGGGGGTCCCTTAGCACAGATACGCAGTATTTT. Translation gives CASSHRFGGGSLSTDTQYF.

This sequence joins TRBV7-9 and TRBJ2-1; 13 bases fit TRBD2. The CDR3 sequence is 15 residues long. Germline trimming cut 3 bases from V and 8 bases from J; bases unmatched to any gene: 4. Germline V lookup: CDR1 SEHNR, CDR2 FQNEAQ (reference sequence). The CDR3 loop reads CASSLWTSGSDEQFF. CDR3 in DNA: TGTGCCAGCAGCTTGTGGACTAGCGGGAGCGATGAGCAGTTCTTC. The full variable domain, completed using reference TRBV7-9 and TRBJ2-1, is DTGVSQNPRHKITKRGQNVTFRCDPISEHNRLYWYRQTLGQGPEFLTYFQNEAQLEKSRLLSDRFSAERPKGSFSTLEIQRTEQGDSAMYLCASSLWTSGSDEQFFGPGTRLTVL.

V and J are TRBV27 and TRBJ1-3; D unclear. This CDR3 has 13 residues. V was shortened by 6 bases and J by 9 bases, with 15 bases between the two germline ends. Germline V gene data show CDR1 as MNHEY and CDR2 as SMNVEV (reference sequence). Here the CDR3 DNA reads TGTGCCAGCAGATCGGGAACCCGGGGCACCATATATTTT. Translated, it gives CASRSGTRGTIYF.

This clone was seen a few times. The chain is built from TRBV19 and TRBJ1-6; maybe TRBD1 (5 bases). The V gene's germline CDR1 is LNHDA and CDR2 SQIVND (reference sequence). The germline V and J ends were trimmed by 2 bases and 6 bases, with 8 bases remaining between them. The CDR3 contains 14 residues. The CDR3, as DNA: TGTGCCAGTAGTATACAGGGAGGTAATTCACCCCTCCACTTT. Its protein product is CASSIQGGNSPLHF.

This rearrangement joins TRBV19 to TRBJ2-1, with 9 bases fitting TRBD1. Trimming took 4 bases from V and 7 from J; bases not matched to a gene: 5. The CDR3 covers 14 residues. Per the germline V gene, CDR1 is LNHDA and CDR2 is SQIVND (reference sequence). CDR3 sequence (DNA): TGTGCCAGTAGTACATTGGACAGGGGAAATGAGCAGTTCTTC. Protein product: CASSTLDRGNEQFF.

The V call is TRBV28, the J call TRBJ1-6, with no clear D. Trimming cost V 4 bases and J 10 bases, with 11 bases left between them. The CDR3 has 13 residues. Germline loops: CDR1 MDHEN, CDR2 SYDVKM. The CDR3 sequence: CASSYRVPSPLHF. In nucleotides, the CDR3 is TGTGCCAGCAGTTATAGGGTTCCCTCACCCCTCCACTTT.

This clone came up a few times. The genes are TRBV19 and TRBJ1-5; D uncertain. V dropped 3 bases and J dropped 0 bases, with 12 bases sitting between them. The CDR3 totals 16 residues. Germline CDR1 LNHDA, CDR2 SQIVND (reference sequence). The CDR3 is CASSMVLLSSNQPQHF. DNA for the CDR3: TGTGCCAGTAGTATGGTCCTCTTGAGTAGCAATCAGCCCCAGCATTTT.